This T cell receptor beta chain stems from a study of CD8 T cells in Susac syndrome. The study, taken as a whole, reports: As the study acknowledged, the number of individuals who were part of its TCR sequencing and HLA analysis was relatively small.

A quantity of roughly 0.5 to 1 ug RNA underwent reverse transcription using random hexamers. TCRdb re-derived calls from the immunoSEQ multiplex PCR reads in MiXCR, one entry per CDR3 protein. The data contain under 200,000 distinct CDR3 sequences, under 95% of them singletons. A word on this clonotype: Antigen unknown.

V lost 2 bases and J 4 bases, leaving 14 bases between the germline ends. The CDR3 length is 14 residues. Germline assignment: CDR1 SQVTM and CDR2 ANQGSEA. The sample comprised CD4+ T cells from PBMCs. The TCR sequence derives from a human donor in good health. The chain has TRBV29-1 and TRBJ1-2; D may be TRBD1 (6 bases). The DNA of the CDR3 is TGCAGCGTTGAACGGGGGGCGGAACGCTATGGCTACACCTTC. Encoded protein: CSVERGAERYGYTF. The complete variable domain, with remaining parts taken from reference TRBV29-1 and TRBJ1-2, reads SAVISQKPSRDICQRGTSLTIQCQVDSQVTMMFWYRQQPGQSLTLIATANQGSEATYESGFVIDKFPISRPNLTFSTLTVSNMSPEDSSIYLCSVERGAERYGYTFGSGTRLTVV.